These T cell receptor beta chains were read from a single sample in a study of shared clonotypes between healthy human individuals. Profiled with immunoSEQ multiplex PCR; TCRdb holds only in-frame clones, not every one. The sample has 1.4 million or so clones; around 98.5% are singletons. The specimen sequenced was naive CD4+ T cells sorted from blood. The receptors were gathered from a man between 25 and 39 years old in good health. CDR3s include the opening cysteine and the closing phenylalanine or tryptophan. The order of the fields is CDR3 DNA, CDR3 protein, J gene, D gene, V gene, clone size. D genes are given only for firm matches. Some rows mark clone size as missing; the rest say once, few, many or name a class of expanded clone.

TGTGCCAGCAGCTTCTTGGGTCCCGGGCAAGAGACCCAGTACTTC | CASSFLGPGQETQYF | TRBJ2-5 | . | TRBV7-6 | .
TGTGCCAGCAGCTTCGGGACTAGCGTGTCCTACGAGCAGTACTTC | CASSFGTSVSYEQYF | TRBJ2-7 | TRBD2 | TRBV11-2 | .
TGTGCCAGCAGCTTATGGCGGGAGAAGCAGTTCTTC | CASSLWREKQFF | TRBJ2-1 | TRBD2 | TRBV7-2 | .
TGCGCCAGCAGCCGATCTCGAGCAGGGGTAGGAGAGACCCAGTACTTC | CASSRSRAGVGETQYF | TRBJ2-5 | . | TRBV5-1 | .
TGCGCCAGCAGCCGGGGACAGACAGCCTATGGCTACACCTTC | CASSRGQTAYGYTF | TRBJ1-2 | TRBD1 | TRBV4-1 | .
TGTGCCAGCAGTGTTAACGGACGCGTCGAGGACATTCAGTACTTC | CASSVNGRVEDIQYF | TRBJ2-4 | . | TRBV6-1 | .
TGCGCCAGCAGCTTGGGGACAGGGCAGGCTCAGTACTTC | CASSLGTGQAQYF | TRBJ2-7 | TRBD1 | TRBV5-1 | .
TGTGCCAGCAGCTTAGGTGGCCGCGGGACTGAAGCTTTCTTT | CASSLGGRGTEAFF | TRBJ1-1 | . | TRBV13 | .
TGTGCCAGTAGTTTACTAGCGGGAGAAGCCCAGTACTTC | CASSLLAGEAQYF | TRBJ2-5 | TRBD2 | TRBV19 | .
TGTGCCAGCAGTGAAACTAGCGGGAGCCTCTCCTACAATGAGCAGTTCTTC | CASSETSGSLSYNEQFF | TRBJ2-1 | TRBD2 | TRBV28 | .
TGCGCCAGCAGCTTGCAGTACTACAATGAGCAGTTCTTC | CASSLQYYNEQFF | TRBJ2-1 | . | TRBV5-1 | .
TGTGCCAGCAGCCCTGGGACGGAGCTCAGGGACGAGCAGTACTTC | CASSPGTELRDEQYF | TRBJ2-7 | . | TRBV5-5 | .
TGTGCCGGTAGCGGGCCTTCCTACGAGCAGTACTTC | CAGSGPSYEQYF | TRBJ2-7 | TRBD2 | TRBV2 | .
TGTGCCATCAGTGATGATGGGACTAGGGGTTACAATGAGCAGTTCTTC | CAISDDGTRGYNEQFF | TRBJ2-1 | TRBD2 | TRBV10-3 | .
TGTGCCAGCAGCGTAGGGGGCGGGAGTGCCACAGATACGCAGTATTTT | CASSVGGGSATDTQYF | TRBJ2-3 | TRBD2 | TRBV9 | .
TGTGCCAGCAGCCAGGAGGGGACTTCCTACAATGAGCAGTTCTTC | CASSQEGTSYNEQFF | TRBJ2-1 | . | TRBV9 | .
TGTGCCTGGCACTCCAGGGGGACTACCTACGAGCAGTACTTC | CAWHSRGTTYEQYF | TRBJ2-7 | . | TRBV30 | .
TGCGCCAGCAGCCAAGCCGGGGGAAGTGGGTCCTACAATGAGCAGTTCTTC | CASSQAGGSGSYNEQFF | TRBJ2-1 | . | TRBV4-3 | .
TGTGCCAGCAGCTTAGGACGGATTGTTTCCGATACGCAGTATTTT | CASSLGRIVSDTQYF | TRBJ2-3 | . | TRBV7-9 | .
TGCAGCGTTGAAGGACAGTCGAACACCGGGGAGCTGTTTTTT | CSVEGQSNTGELFF | TRBJ2-2 | . | TRBV29-1 | .
TGTGCCGCAGGGGCGTGGGGCTACACCTTC | CAAGAWGYTF | TRBJ1-2 | . | TRBV28 | once
TGTGCCAGCAGCCCAAGTCGGATAGCGGGAAATGAGCAGTTCTTC | CASSPSRIAGNEQFF | TRBJ2-1 | TRBD2 | TRBV14 | .
TGCAGCGTTGGGCAAGTCTCCTTC | CSVGQVSF | TRBJ1-2 | . | TRBV29-1 | .
TGCGCCAGCAGCTTGACGGGGTACGGGACGGTTGGGGTAAGCTCCTACGAGCAGTACTTC | CASSLTGYGTVGVSSYEQYF | TRBJ2-7 | . | TRBV5-1 | .
TGTGCCAGCAGCCGGACAGCAACTAATGAAAAACTGTTTTTT | CASSRTATNEKLFF | TRBJ1-4 | . | TRBV5-5 | once
TGTGCCAGCAGCCCGGAAGCCTTCTCCACAGATACGCAGTATTTT | CASSPEAFSTDTQYF | TRBJ2-3 | . | TRBV5-4 | .
TGTGCCAGCAGCGCCCGGGCGGAGCAGTACTTC | CASSARAEQYF | TRBJ2-7 | . | TRBV7-2 | once
TGTGCCAGCACCCCTGGAGACACCATATATTTT | CASTPGDTIYF | TRBJ1-3 | . | TRBV25-1 | .
TGTGCCAGCTCACCGAATAGCGGGATGGCAACAGATACGCAGTATTTT | CASSPNSGMATDTQYF | TRBJ2-3 | TRBD2 | TRBV18 | .
TGTGCCAGCAGTGGTAGCTCTTCGAAGACTCATGCGTCTGGGGCCAACGTCCTGACTTTC | CASSGSSSKTHASGANVLTF | TRBJ2-6 | . | TRBV5-4 | .
TGTGCCAGCAGCTCCTCTTACCCAGGGTATAGGCCTCAAAGGCAGTTCTTC | CASSSSYPGYRPQRQFF | TRBJ2-1 | . | TRBV11-2 | .
TGTGCCAGCAGCTTAAGGGCCGGGACAGGGAAGTTCTTC | CASSLRAGTGKFF | TRBJ2-1 | TRBD1 | TRBV7-3 | .
TGCAGTGCTAGATGGGGAAATGAGCAGTTCTTC | CSARWGNEQFF | TRBJ2-1 | . | TRBV20-1 | .
TGTGCCAGTAGTATGGGACAGGGTCCCTACGAGCAGTACTTC | CASSMGQGPYEQYF | TRBJ2-7 | TRBD1 | TRBV19 | .
TGTGCCACCAGCTCGGGGACTAGCGGGAACACCTACGAGCAGTACTTC | CATSSGTSGNTYEQYF | TRBJ2-7 | TRBD2 | TRBV15 | .
TGCGCCAGCAGCTTGATCTTAGCGGGAGGTAGCACAGATACGCAGTATTTT | CASSLILAGGSTDTQYF | TRBJ2-3 | TRBD2 | TRBV5-1 | .
TGTGCCAGCAGCCAAGATGGAACAGAGACGAACACCGGGGAGCTGTTTTTT | CASSQDGTETNTGELFF | TRBJ2-2 | . | TRBV4-2 | .
TGTGCCAGCTCGCAACGAACAGGGACCTCCTACGAGCAGTACTTC | CASSQRTGTSYEQYF | TRBJ2-7 | . | TRBV18 | once
TGTGCCAGCAGGGAATATATTCAGACCGGTGGCTACACCTTC | CASREYIQTGGYTF | TRBJ1-2 | . | TRBV27 | .
TGTGCCAGCAGTACCGGGACTAGCGCGAATGAGCAGTTCTTC | CASSTGTSANEQFF | TRBJ2-1 | TRBD2 | TRBV28 | .
TGTGCCAGCAGCTCAAGCGGGAGGGAGGGAGATACGCAGTATTTT | CASSSSGREGDTQYF | TRBJ2-3 | TRBD2 | TRBV7-8 | .
TGCAGTGCTACGCTACTAGGCGACCAGTACTTC | CSATLLGDQYF | TRBJ2-7 | . | TRBV20-1 | .
TGCGCCAGCAGGGAAAGCACTAGCGGGAGAGAAGATACGCAGTATTTT | CASRESTSGREDTQYF | TRBJ2-3 | TRBD2 | TRBV5-1 | .
TGCAGCGCAGGGGAAGAGACCCAGTACTTC | CSAGEETQYF | TRBJ2-5 | . | TRBV20-1 | once